This TCR beta chain was profiled in a study of blood T cell repertoires in COVID-19. Overall study: The United States, Italy and Spain provided the acute and convalescent COVID-19 samples. PBMCs, B-cell-depleted T cells, or T cells were the source of the cDNA or gDNA that made up the material.

Original processing notes: Scientists estimated how many nucleated cells there were by amplifying reference gene primers. Profiled with immunoSEQ multiplex PCR; TCRdb holds only in-frame clones, not every one. Clone size and the V and J calls come from that table; the DNA yielded D and trimming. Here the sample spans 88,000 or so clones, 75% to 85% being singletons. This clonotype originated in a human donor in a cohort sampled during active COVID-19. The specimen was peripheral blood.

CDR3 nucleotide sequence: TGTGCCAGCAGCTTAGTAGGGGGACAGGGAACAGATACGCAGTATTTT. It translates to CASSLVGGQGTDTQYF. This sequence joins TRBV7-8 and TRBJ2-3, with 9 bases lining up with TRBD1. Germline CDR1 reads SGHVS; CDR2 reads FQNEAQ. J lost 3 bases, V lost 1 base, and 5 bases had no gene match. The CDR3 consists of 16 residues.